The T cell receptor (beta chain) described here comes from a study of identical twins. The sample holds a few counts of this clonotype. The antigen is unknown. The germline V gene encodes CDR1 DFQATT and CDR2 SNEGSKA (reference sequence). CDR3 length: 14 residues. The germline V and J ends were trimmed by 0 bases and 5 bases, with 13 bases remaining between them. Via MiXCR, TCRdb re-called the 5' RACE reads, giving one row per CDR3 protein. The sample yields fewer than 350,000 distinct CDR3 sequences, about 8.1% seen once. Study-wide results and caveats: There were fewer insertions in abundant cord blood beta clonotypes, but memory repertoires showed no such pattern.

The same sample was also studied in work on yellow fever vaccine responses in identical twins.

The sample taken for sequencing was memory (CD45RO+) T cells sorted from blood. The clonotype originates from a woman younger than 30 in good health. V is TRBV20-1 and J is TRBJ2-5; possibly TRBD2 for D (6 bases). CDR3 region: CSARDIDRGETQYF. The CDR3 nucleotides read TGCAGTGCTAGAGATATTGATCGGGGGGAGACCCAGTACTTC.